One and the same sample provided the 27 T cell receptor beta chains below, sequenced in a study of cytomegalovirus exposure and HLA in healthy donors. 60 Vbeta and 13 Jbeta primers were used in PCR. Clones were sequenced by immunoSEQ multiplex PCR, and TCRdb holds only the in-frame ones, with some missing. Of about 160,000 clones detected, 85% appear once; the ten largest clones hold about 2%. Sequences were obtained from PBMCs. The receptors here all came from a man in his late teens or twenties in good health and CMV-seropositive.

The chain carries TRBV5-4 and TRBJ2-7; TRBD2 matches at 7 bases. With V trimmed by 0 bases and J by 2 bases, 5 bases remained unmatched. Germline V gene data show CDR1 as SGHNT and CDR2 as YYREEE (reference sequence). The CDR3 sequence is 15 residues long. The CDR3 reads CASSLGASGTYEQYF. As DNA, the CDR3 is TGTGCCAGCAGCTTGGGGGCTAGCGGAACCTACGAGCAGTACTTC.

The chain couples TRBV6-6 to TRBJ1-6, with no clear D. This CDR3 has 14 amino acids. The V and J ends lost 6 bases and 2 bases respectively, with 8 bases between them. Per germline, CDR1 MNHNY and CDR2 SVGAGI (reference sequence). DNA of the CDR3: TGTGCCAGCAGGGACGGGACCTATAATTCACCCCTCCACTTT. This translates into CASRDGTYNSPLHF.

This clone was picked up one time. This rearrangement joins TRBV27 to TRBJ2-2, with D hard to call. Germline values: CDR1 MNHEY, CDR2 SMNVEV (reference sequence). V lost 0 bases to trimming and J lost 5 bases, with 7 bases between them. The CDR3 sequence is 14 residues long. As DNA, the CDR3 is TGTGCCAGCAGTTTATCTCCTCTTACCGGGGAGCTGTTTTTT. It specifies CASSLSPLTGELFF.

The CDR3 reads CASMEHVYEQYF. The CDR3 region has the DNA TGTGCCAGCATGGAGCACGTATACGAGCAGTACTTC. The chain recombines TRBV6-1 with TRBJ2-7; D is ambiguous. The germline V gene has CDR1 MNHNS and CDR2 SASEGT. The germline V and J ends were trimmed by 7 bases and 4 bases, with 11 bases remaining between them. The CDR3 length is 12 residues.

The chain joins TRBV7-3 to TRBJ1-1; perhaps TRBD1 as D (5 bases). The V end lost 5 bases, the J end lost 2 bases, and 12 bases lay between the germline ends. CDR3 length equals 14 residues. Germline lookup yields CDR1 SGHTA and CDR2 FQGTGA. Here the CDR3 reads CASSVGGANTEAFF. CDR3 nucleotide sequence: TGTGCCAGCAGCGTGGGAGGGGCAAACACTGAAGCTTTCTTT.

This sequence joins TRBV6-6 and TRBJ2-3; perhaps TRBD2 as D (5 bases). The V gene's germline CDR1 is MNHNY and CDR2 SVGAGI (reference sequence). The CDR3 has 13 residues. V was cut by 3 bases and J by 1 base, with 5 bases left in between. Here the CDR3 reads CASSYSGTDTQYF. The CDR3 bases are TGTGCCAGCAGTTATAGCGGCACAGATACGCAGTATTTT.

The chain combines TRBV10-2 with TRBJ1-4; D is uncertain. V lost 6 bases and J lost 2, with 10 bases in between. This CDR3 region has 14 residues. The germline gives CDR1 WSHSY, CDR2 SAAADI. The chain's CDR3 is CASSPRGTNEKLFF. In DNA, the CDR3 is TGCGCCAGCAGCCCACGAGGCACTAATGAAAAACTGTTTTTT.

The chain has TRBV7-9 and TRBJ1-1, with a possible D match to TRBD1 (5 bases). Deletions cut 4 bases from V and 1 base from J, with 13 bases between. The CDR3 consists of 15 residues. The V gene's germline CDR1 is SEHNR and CDR2 FQNEAQ (reference sequence). As DNA, the CDR3 is TGTGCCAGCAGCTCACTAACAGGCACGAACACTGAAGCTTTCTTT. Its protein is CASSSLTGTNTEAFF.

The CDR3 DNA is TGTGCCAGCAGCTTAGTTGTCGGGGTAGGAAACGAAAAACTGTTTTTT. It codes for CASSLVVGVGNEKLFF. The V call is TRBV7-2, the J call TRBJ1-4; no clear D. Trimming removed 1 base from V and 8 bases from J, with 17 bases in between. CDR1 is SGHTA and CDR2 is FQGNSA in the germline V gene. This CDR3 comprises 16 residues.

V usage is TRBV2 and J usage is TRBJ2-5; TRBD1 is a possible D gene (6 bases). The CDR3 extends over 14 amino acids. The germline gives CDR1 SNHLY, CDR2 FYNNEI. The ends were cut back, 3 bases at V and 2 bases at J, with 10 bases in the middle. The CDR3 DNA reads TGTGCCAGCAGTGATACCGGGACACAAGAGACCCAGTACTTC. Protein product: CASSDTGTQETQYF.

The chain employs TRBV30 and TRBJ2-3, with unresolved D. Germline-derived CDR1 and CDR2 are GTSNPN and SVGIG (reference sequence). Trimming took 0 bases from V and 6 from J, leaving 7 bases between them. The length of the CDR3 is 12 residues. CDR3 nucleotide sequence: TGTGCCTGGAGTGTACTCCGGGATACGCAGTATTTT. Its translation: CAWSVLRDTQYF.

The CDR3 here is CASSVNRGGNTGELFF. As DNA, the CDR3 is TGTGCCAGCAGCGTTAACAGGGGAGGGAACACCGGGGAGCTGTTTTTT. The chain uses TRBV9 and TRBJ2-2; D might be TRBD1 (7 bases). The CDR3 has 16 residues. The germline V and J ends were trimmed by 2 bases and 1 base, with 12 bases remaining between them. The germline V gene has CDR1 SGDLS and CDR2 YYNGEE.

This clone was seen a few times. This chain connects TRBV14 to TRBJ2-7; 12 bases align to TRBD2. J was trimmed by 2 bases and V by 5 bases; bases with no gene match: 7. Germline V CDR1 and CDR2: SGHDN, FVKESK. This CDR3 has 16 amino acids. CDR3 amino acids: CASSFELAGGTYEQYF. CDR3 DNA sequence: TGTGCCAGCAGCTTCGAACTAGCGGGGGGAACCTACGAGCAGTACTTC.

V is TRBV7-3 and J is TRBJ2-7, with 7 bases identical to TRBD1. Germline trimming cut 0 bases from V and 4 bases from J; bases unmatched to any gene: 6. This CDR3 has 15 amino acids. Germline-derived CDR1 and CDR2 are SGHTA and FQGTGA. CDR3 bases: TGTGCCAGCAGCTTAACCCCGACAGGGCAGTACGAGCAGTACTTC. This gives the protein CASSLTPTGQYEQYF. The whole variable domain, filled in from reference TRBV7-3 and TRBJ2-7, reads GAGVSQTPSNKVTEKGKYVELRCDPISGHTALYWYRQSLGQGPEFLIYFQGTGAADDSGLPNDRFFAVRPEGSVSTLKIQRTERGDSAVYLCASSLTPTGQYEQYFGPGTRLTVT.

The rearrangement joins TRBV7-8 to TRBJ2-7; 11 bases are shared with TRBD1. CDR1 and CDR2 (germline): SGHVS, FQNEAQ. The CDR3 is 14 residues long. V shed 1 base and J 5 bases; nucleotides not matched to a gene: 1. CDR3 in DNA: TGTGCCAGCAGCTTAGGGGACAGGGGGGACGAGCAGTACTTC. This translates into CASSLGDRGDEQYF. Looking up the rest from reference TRBV7-8 and TRBJ2-7 gives the full variable domain: GAGVSQSPRYKVAKRGQDVALRCDPISGHVSLFWYQQALGQGPEFLTYFQNEAQLDKSGLPSDRFFAERPEGSVSTLKIQRTQQEDSAVYLCASSLGDRGDEQYFGPGTRLTVT.

The chain employs TRBV7-9 and TRBJ1-1; the match to TRBD1 covers 7 bases. Per germline, CDR1 SEHNR and CDR2 FQNEAQ (reference sequence). This CDR3 has 14 amino acids. The V segment lost 7 bases and the J segment 1 base; nucleotides outside the gene matches: 6. The CDR3 region is CASTRQGSNTEAFF. The CDR3 nucleotides are TGTGCCAGCACCCGACAGGGCTCGAACACTGAAGCTTTCTTT.

The chain is built from TRBV4-3 and TRBJ2-1; D gene unclear. The CDR3 spans 17 residues. Germline-derived CDR1 and CDR2 are LGHNA and YSLEER. Deletions cut 0 bases from V and 0 bases from J, with 12 bases between. The CDR3 here is CASSQDTSQSSYNEQFF. The CDR3 DNA follows: TGCGCCAGCAGCCAAGATACGTCACAAAGCTCCTACAATGAGCAGTTCTTC.

This clone was observed a handful of times. The chain combines TRBV6-6 with TRBJ1-1; D is uncertain. Trimming removed 4 bases from V and 0 bases from J, with 9 bases in between. This CDR3 is 14 amino acids long. Germline lookup yields CDR1 MNHNY and CDR2 SVGAGI (reference sequence). This CDR3 reads CASSSTDVNTEAFF. CDR3 bases: TGTGCCAGCAGTTCTACAGATGTGAACACTGAAGCTTTCTTT.

V is TRBV19 and J is TRBJ1-5; 9 bases line up with TRBD1. V lost 1 base to trimming and J lost 8 bases; unmatched junction nucleotides: 6. Germline V lookup: CDR1 LNHDA, CDR2 SQIVND (reference sequence). The CDR3 has 15 residues. The CDR3 region has the DNA TGTGCCAGTAGTATAGGGGACAGGGACGTTGAGCCCCAGCATTTT. Protein sequence: CASSIGDRDVEPQHF.

The genes are TRBV2 and TRBJ2-3; TRBD2 is a possible D gene (6 bases). This CDR3 comprises 16 residues. The V end was cut by 3 bases, the J end by 1 base, with 14 bases between. Germline-derived CDR1 and CDR2 are SNHLY and FYNNEI. The CDR3 is CASSDAPGLRTDTQYF. CDR3 coding DNA: TGTGCCAGCAGTGACGCCCCGGGACTCCGCACAGATACGCAGTATTTT.

The CDR3 loop reads CASRDAGTGAYEQYF. CDR3 DNA: TGTGCCAGCAGGGACGCCGGGACAGGGGCCTACGAGCAGTACTTC. The chain carries TRBV6-1 and TRBJ2-7; TRBD1 agrees at 10 bases. The V and J ends lost 6 bases and 2 bases, in that order; junction bases with no gene match: 7. CDR3 length: 15 amino acids. CDR1 and CDR2 (germline): MNHNS, SASEGT.

The rearrangement uses TRBV5-4 and TRBJ2-5; D possibly corresponds to TRBD2 (6 bases). The CDR3 is made up of 15 amino acids. The V and J ends lost 0 bases and 2 bases respectively, with 11 bases between them. Germline CDR1 is SGHNT and CDR2 is YYREEE (reference sequence). In nucleotides, the CDR3 is TGTGCCAGCAGCTTGGTCGGGGGTCCTCAAGAGACCCAGTACTTC. Protein product: CASSLVGGPQETQYF. Looking up the rest from reference TRBV5-4 and TRBJ2-5 gives the full variable domain: ETGVTQSPTHLIKTRGQQVTLRCSSQSGHNTVSWYQQALGQGPQFIFQYYREEENGRGNFPPRFSGLQFPNYSSELNVNALELDDSALYLCASSLVGGPQETQYFGPGTRLLVL.

This rearrangement joins TRBV6-6 to TRBJ2-3; 11 bases agree with TRBD2. The CDR3 has 16 amino acids. Trimming cost V 6 bases and J 1 base; bases outside gene matches: 6. Germline CDR1 is MNHNY and CDR2 is SVGAGI (reference sequence). The CDR3 is CASRLSGGEGTDTQYF. The CDR3 region has the DNA TGTGCCAGCAGACTTAGCGGGGGGGAGGGCACAGATACGCAGTATTTT.

Concerning this clone itself: The junction shows a germline mismatch at one end, possibly a read error. The V call is TRBV30, the J call TRBJ1-2; D is ambiguous. Germline CDR1 and CDR2: GTSNPN and SVGIG (reference sequence). The CDR3 runs to 9 residues. This chain's CDR3 is CAWSVPPYF. The CDR3 nucleotides are TGTGCCTGGAGTGTTCCTCCTTACTTC. Based on the CDR3 plus reference TRBV30 and TRBJ1-2, the full variable domain is SQTIHQWPATLVQPVGSPLSLECTVEGTSNPNLYWYRQAAGRGLQLLFYSVGIGQISSEVPQNLSASRPQDRQFILSSKKLLLSDSGFYLCAWSVPPYFGSGTRLTVV.

This clone was counted once. The chain is built from TRBV4-3 and TRBJ1-1; D gene unclear. The CDR3 runs 15 residues. Germline values: CDR1 LGHNA, CDR2 YSLEER. V was pared by 1 base and J by 0 bases, with 9 bases between. This chain's CDR3 is CASSQVQLMNTEAFF. The DNA of the CDR3 is TGCGCCAGCAGCCAAGTCCAGTTGATGAACACTGAAGCTTTCTTT.

The chain employs TRBV7-2 and TRBJ2-5; possibly TRBD2 for D (5 bases). Germline V gene data show CDR1 as SGHTA and CDR2 as FQGNSA. V lost 2 bases, J lost 5 bases, and 12 bases lay in between. This CDR3 region has 14 residues. The CDR3 is CASSLRGSGETQYF. The CDR3 DNA is TGTGCCAGCAGCTTACGAGGGTCCGGGGAGACCCAGTACTTC.

The chain employs TRBV7-9 and TRBJ1-2; 9 bases map to TRBD1. The CDR3 has 13 residues. The V and J ends lost 10 bases and 7 bases, in that order; junction bases with no gene match: 10. The germline CDR1 and CDR2 sequences are SEHNR and FQNEAQ (reference sequence). The CDR3 nucleotides read TGTGCCACCGAGCTACAGGGGGCTCGTGGCTACACCTTC. This sequence encodes CATELQGARGYTF.